Listed below are T cell receptor beta chains from one sample, sequenced in a study of blood T cells in healthy people across ages. TCRdb fed the 5' RACE reads into MiXCR, producing one record per CDR3 protein. The table records 1.8 million or so distinct CDR3 sequences, roughly two fifths of them present only once. The sequenced material came from blood. These receptors were taken from a human donor in good health. The CDR3 runs from the conserved cysteine through the conserved F or W. Each record gives: D gene, J gene, clone size, V gene, CDR3 protein, CDR3 DNA. The D gene is left open where the match is weak. The size of a clone is reported for some rows only, either as once, few or many, or as a class for expanded clones.

. TRBJ2-7 . TRBV11-1 CASSPEPGHSSYEQYF TGTGCCAGCAGCCCAGAACCGGGACACTCATCCTACGAGCAGTACTTC
TRBD1 TRBJ1-2 . TRBV11-2 CASSSKGQKDGYTF TGTGCCAGCAGCTCTAAGGGACAGAAGGATGGCTACACCTTC
. TRBJ2-6 many TRBV28 CASSLLISGANVLTF TGTGCCAGCAGTTTGTTAATCTCTGGGGCCAACGTCCTGACTTTC
TRBD2 TRBJ2-7 few TRBV9 CASSIAGNGYEQYF TGTGCCAGCAGCATAGCGGGGAATGGGTATGAGCAGTACTTC
. TRBJ1-2 few TRBV4-2 CASSLKRQDQWGYTF TGTGCCAGCAGCCTGAAGAGACAGGACCAGTGGGGCTACACCTTC
. TRBJ1-1 few TRBV7-9 CASKDGGTEAFF TGTGCCAGCAAAGACGGAGGCACTGAAGCTTTCTTT
TRBD1 TRBJ1-6 many TRBV5-1 CASSPRTGGGDGNSPLHF TGCGCCAGCAGCCCCCGTACAGGGGGAGGGGACGGCAATTCACCCCTCCACTTT
TRBD1 TRBJ2-2 many TRBV6-2/TRBV6-3 CASRGQGDTGELFF TGTGCCAGCAGGGGACAGGGCGATACCGGGGAGCTGTTTTTT
. TRBJ2-1 . TRBV4-2 CASSQTRDPGRGQFF TGTGCCAGCAGCCAAACCCGGGACCCGGGGCGTGGGCAGTTCTTC
TRBD1 TRBJ2-1 . TRBV7-2 CASSTGTGVYEQFF TGTGCCAGCAGCACCGGGACAGGGGTGTACGAGCAGTTCTTC
TRBD2 TRBJ2-1 few TRBV11-2 CASSPMTGGVSYNEQFF TGTGCCAGCAGCCCTATGACCGGGGGGGTATCCTACAATGAGCAGTTCTTC
. TRBJ2-3 . TRBV5-1 CASSLTASSTDTQYF TGCGCCAGCAGCCTGACAGCGTCTAGCACAGATACGCAGTATTTT
TRBD1 TRBJ1-2 . TRBV12-3/TRBV12-4 CASTRGTAYGYTF TGTGCCAGCACCAGAGGGACAGCCTATGGCTACACCTTC
TRBD1 TRBJ2-1 few TRBV27 CASSLFRGQPLDEQFF TGTGCCAGCAGTTTATTTAGGGGGCAGCCCCTGGATGAGCAGTTCTTC
. TRBJ2-7 few TRBV2 CASSWSPGEQYF TGTGCCAGCAGTTGGTCCCCAGGGGAGCAGTACTTC
. TRBJ1-6 . TRBV12-3/TRBV12-4 CASSLGPESPLHF TGTGCCAGCAGTTTAGGGCCAGAATCACCCCTCCACTTT
. TRBJ2-7 . TRBV6-2/TRBV6-3 CASSYGIATEPYEQYF TGTGCCAGCAGTTATGGGATAGCGACGGAACCCTACGAGCAGTACTTC
. TRBJ1-5 . TRBV4-2 CASSQELWEPQHF TGTGCCAGCAGCCAAGAGTTGTGGGAGCCCCAGCATTTT
. TRBJ2-4 . TRBV5-1 CASSPTQGAKNIQYF TGCGCCAGCAGCCCAACCCAGGGGGCCAAAAACATTCAGTACTTC
TRBD2 TRBJ2-1 few TRBV12-3/TRBV12-4 CASRHRPGLAGIESSYNEQFF TGTGCCAGCAGACACCGACCGGGACTAGCGGGGATAGAGAGCTCCTACAATGAGCAGTTCTTC
TRBD1 TRBJ2-7 few TRBV5-1 CASSFRDSLFEQYF TGCGCCAGCAGCTTCCGGGACAGTCTTTTCGAGCAGTACTTC
. TRBJ1-2 . TRBV9 CASSVAGWNLANYGYTF TGTGCCAGCAGCGTAGCGGGGTGGAATTTGGCTAACTATGGCTACACCTTC
TRBD1 TRBJ1-1 . TRBV6-5 CASRDGQGHTEAFF TGTGCCAGCAGAGACGGACAGGGTCACACTGAAGCTTTCTTT
TRBD1 TRBJ1-2 . TRBV20-1 CSALGTGGYTF TGCAGTGCTCTGGGGACAGGTGGCTACACCTTC
. TRBJ1-1 many TRBV29-1 CSVEGAGVGAFF TGCAGCGTTGAGGGGGCGGGGGTTGGAGCTTTCTTT
. TRBJ2-4 few TRBV12-3/TRBV12-4 CASSSGRVIQYF TGTGCCAGCAGTTCAGGGAGAGTCATTCAGTACTTC
. TRBJ1-2 . TRBV4-2 CASSPGVTGSDYGYTF TGTGCCAGCAGCCCAGGCGTGACTGGGAGTGACTATGGCTACACCTTC
. TRBJ1-1 few TRBV29-1 CSVGGFNTEAFF TGCAGCGTTGGGGGTTTTAACACTGAAGCTTTCTTT
. TRBJ2-7 few TRBV4-3 CASSQRLEGERNEQYF TGCGCCAGCAGCCAACGGCTCGAAGGGGAAAGGAACGAGCAGTACTTC
. TRBJ2-5 . TRBV5-1 CASSAGSRGETQYF TGCGCCAGCAGCGCTGGTTCTAGAGGAGAGACCCAGTACTTC
TRBD2 TRBJ2-4 . TRBV20-1 CSARGTSGKAKNIQYF TGCAGTGCTAGGGGGACTAGCGGTAAAGCCAAAAACATTCAGTACTTC
. TRBJ2-3 . TRBV28 CASSSHWDGGAEDTQYF TGTGCCAGCAGTTCCCATTGGGACGGCGGGGCGGAAGATACGCAGTATTTT
. TRBJ1-1 few TRBV12-3/TRBV12-4 CASSRSTNTEAFF TGTGCCAGCAGTCGATCGACCAACACTGAAGCTTTCTTT
. TRBJ1-5 . TRBV20-1 CSATRTRSNQPQHF TGCAGTGCCACTCGGACCCGTAGCAATCAGCCCCAGCATTTT
TRBD1 TRBJ2-7 . TRBV9 CASSPSTDRVPYEQYF TGTGCCAGCAGCCCATCCACCGACAGGGTCCCCTACGAGCAGTACTTC
TRBD1 TRBJ1-2 few TRBV4-3 CASSQDLSRGRGYTF TGCGCCAGCAGCCAAGATCTGTCCAGGGGGCGAGGCTACACCTTC
TRBD1 TRBJ2-1 few TRBV13 CASSLPGGESYNEQFF TGTGCCAGCAGCTTACCAGGGGGAGAATCCTACAATGAGCAGTTCTTC
TRBD1 TRBJ2-1 few TRBV20-1 CSAADRGSPYNEQFF TGCAGTGCGGCCGACAGGGGATCCCCGTACAATGAGCAGTTCTTC
TRBD2 TRBJ2-3 . TRBV10-3 CAISESSGGITDTQYF TGTGCCATCAGTGAGTCAAGCGGGGGGATCACAGATACGCAGTATTTT
TRBD1 TRBJ2-1 few TRBV6-5 CASHFWGDRPYNEQFF TGTGCCAGCCATTTTTGGGGGGACAGGCCCTACAATGAGCAGTTCTTC